Below, 16 T cell receptor beta chains from the same sample are listed, as sequenced in a study of blood T cell repertoires in COVID-19. The assay was immunoSEQ multiplex PCR, and TCRdb's table has in-frame clones only and misses some. Of some 41,000 clones in the sample, 65% to 85% were seen once. Sequenced material: peripheral blood. These receptors came from a woman over 75 with active or convalescent COVID-19.

The chain links TRBV6-2 or TRBV6-3 to TRBJ1-1; D is unresolved. Deletions cut 4 bases from V and 5 bases from J, with 11 bases between. The CDR3 extends over 13 amino acids. CDR1 is MNHEY and CDR2 is SVGEGT in the germline V gene. CDR3 coding DNA: TGTGCCAGCAGTTTCCCTCGGGATACTGAAGCTTTCTTT. Its protein is CASSFPRDTEAFF.

The V and J genes are TRBV30 and TRBJ2-3, with 14 bases fitting TRBD2. The CDR3 is 17 amino acids. The germline gives CDR1 GTSNPN, CDR2 SVGIG (reference sequence). V shed 4 bases, J shed 4 bases, and the junction held 10 bases outside the gene matches. CDR3 amino acids: CAWNGPGLAGVSDTQYF. The DNA for the CDR3 is TGTGCCTGGAACGGCCCGGGACTAGCGGGAGTATCAGATACGCAGTATTTT.

This sequence joins TRBV2 and TRBJ2-2; 8 bases are shared with TRBD2. V was pared by 6 bases and J by 6 bases, with 9 bases of the junction left unmatched. Germline-derived CDR1 and CDR2 are SNHLY and FYNNEI. The CDR3 contains 15 residues. CDR3 DNA sequence: TGTGCCAGCAGCCTGGAGGCGGGAGGATCCGGGGAGCTGTTTTTT. Protein product: CASSLEAGGSGELFF.

This rearrangement joins TRBV5-1 to TRBJ2-2; 10 positions agree with TRBD2. The V and J ends lost 4 bases and 5 bases, in that order; junction bases with no gene match: 8. CDR1 is SGHRS and CDR2 is YFSETQ in the germline V gene. The CDR3 spans 16 residues. CDR3 bases: TGCGCCAGCAGCACCCTAGCGGGAGTAGAGACCGGGGAGCTGTTTTTT. It yields the protein CASSTLAGVETGELFF.

This rearrangement joins TRBV18 to TRBJ1-5; the D gene is possibly TRBD1 (5 bases). The CDR3 totals 15 residues. Trimming removed 2 bases at V and 2 bases at J, with 10 bases between. The V gene's germline CDR1 is KGHSH and CDR2 LQKENI. CDR3: CASSPDSRGNQPQHF. As DNA, the CDR3 is TGTGCCAGCTCACCAGACAGCCGGGGCAATCAGCCCCAGCATTTT.

The CDR3: CASSSPSGGSYGYTF. The CDR3 DNA reads as TGTGCCAGCAGTTCTCCCTCGGGGGGGAGTTATGGCTACACCTTC. The chain links TRBV6-5 to TRBJ1-2; tentative D call: TRBD1 (5 bases). V was clipped by 4 bases and J by 5 bases, with 17 bases between them. This CDR3 is 15 amino acids long. The germline V gene encodes CDR1 MNHEY and CDR2 SVGAGI.

The chain carries TRBV21-1 and TRBJ1-5. TRBV21-1 represents a pseudogene. The CDR3 spans 19 residues. CDR3 amino acids: CASSKEPRGGRREHQPQHF. CDR3 sequence (DNA): TGTGCCAGCAGCAAAGAACCGCGGGGCGGGCGCAGGGAGCATCAGCCCCAGCATTTT.

The chain links TRBV5-1 to TRBJ2-5, with unresolved D. Trimming took 4 bases from V and 1 from J, leaving 8 bases between them. The germline gives CDR1 SGHRS, CDR2 YFSETQ. This CDR3 region has 13 residues. DNA of the CDR3: TGCGCCAGCAGCGTGCGCGGCCAAGAGACCCAGTACTTC. Its translation is CASSVRGQETQYF.

This clone showed up just once. The chain links TRBV30 to TRBJ1-5; D call uncertain. Trimming removed 3 bases at V and 7 bases at J, with 16 bases between. The CDR3 is made up of 14 amino acids. Germline CDR1 and CDR2: GTSNPN and SVGIG (reference sequence). This CDR3 reads CAWSADGGNQPQHF. The CDR3 DNA is TGTGCCTGGAGCGCGGACGGAGGGAACCAGCCCCAGCATTTT. The whole variable domain, filled in from reference TRBV30 and TRBJ1-5, reads SQTIHQWPATLVQPVGSPLSLECTVEGTSNPNLYWYRQAAGRGLQLLFYSVGIGQISSEVPQNLSASRPQDRQFILSSKKLLLSDSGFYLCAWSADGGNQPQHFGDGTRLSIL.

The sample holds one count of this clone. This sequence joins TRBV28 and TRBJ1-5; 9 bases fit TRBD1. The CDR3 has 17 amino acids. CDR1 and CDR2 from the germline V gene are MDHEN and SYDVKM. V trimming: 4 bases; J trimming: 0 bases; junction bases outside the gene matches: 7. Written as DNA, the CDR3 is TGTGCCAGCAGTTCTGGGACAGGGACTTATAGCAATCAGCCCCAGCATTTT. Its translation is CASSSGTGTYSNQPQHF.

The chain carries TRBV6-6 and TRBJ1-1; 9 nucleotides match TRBD1. Per germline, CDR1 MNHNY and CDR2 SVGAGI (reference sequence). This CDR3 region has 16 residues. J lost 4 bases, V lost 7 bases, and 13 bases had no gene match. CDR3 bases: TGTGCCAGCAAGTGGGTACTAGGGACAGGGCCCACTGAAGCTTTCTTT. Its translation is CASKWVLGTGPTEAFF.

The chain couples TRBV6-5 to TRBJ2-1; tentatively, D is TRBD2 (5 bases). Trimming took 3 bases from V and 1 from J, leaving 10 bases between them. Germline V lookup: CDR1 MNHEY, CDR2 SVGAGI. There are 15 residues in the CDR3. The CDR3 nucleotides read TGTGCCAGCAGTTATTGGACTGGGTCCTACAATGAGCAGTTCTTC. Encoded protein: CASSYWTGSYNEQFF.

This clone was observed a single time. This chain uses TRBV6-5 with TRBJ1-5; D is unresolved. The CDR3 covers 15 residues. Deletions cut 6 bases from V and 2 bases from J, with 14 bases between. Germline V gives CDR1 MNHEY, CDR2 SVGAGI. This CDR3 reads CASSPDPGGNQPQHF. The CDR3 bases are TGTGCCAGCAGCCCCGACCCAGGTGGCAATCAGCCCCAGCATTTT.

The chain couples TRBV28 to TRBJ1-5, with D possibly being TRBD1 (5 bases). The V and J ends lost 10 bases and 2 bases respectively, with 12 bases between them. Germline CDR1 reads MDHEN; CDR2 reads SYDVKM. The CDR3 runs to 13 residues. Here the CDR3 DNA reads TGTGCCACCCTATGGGGGGGCAATCAGCCCCAGCATTTT. The encoded protein is CATLWGGNQPQHF.

This chain joins TRBV28 and TRBJ1-2, with a possible D match to TRBD1 (6 bases). Deletions cut 3 bases from V and 7 bases from J, with 12 bases between. CDR3 length: 13 amino acids. The germline gives CDR1 MDHEN, CDR2 SYDVKM. CDR3 nucleotides: TGTGCCAGCAGTTTGCGGGGGGCGGGTGGCTACACCTTC. Translated, it gives CASSLRGAGGYTF.

Details on this clone: The conserved closing phenylalanine or tryptophan is absent in this CDR3, likely reflecting a read error. The limits of the CDR3 on the DNA are not certain, so only TCRdb's listed CDR3 is given. This chain joins TRBV19 and TRBJ1-1; no check of the table's D call, TRBD1, against the DNA was made. The CDR3 spans 12 residues, counting both ends. CDR1 is LNHDA and CDR2 is SQIVND in the germline V gene (reference sequence). The CDR3 sequence is CASPSSGTRPLR.